The T cell receptor (beta chain) under discussion was sequenced for a study of T cell responses to AZD1222 COVID-19 vaccine. The data were produced by immunoSEQ multiplex PCR, yet TCRdb's version contains in-frame clones alone and is incomplete. The sample carries 200,000 or so clones, approximately 93% recorded once. As to this clone: As yet, its antigen is unknown.

Broader study findings: Spike-spanning, vaccine-associated CD4 TCRs were dominant at 160-218 and 743-854. White British people made up most donors, females outnumbered males, and clonal diversity was possibly underestimated.

V gave up 3 bases and J gave up 7 bases, with 15 bases separating them. Germline V lookup: CDR1 DFQATT, CDR2 SNEGSKA (reference sequence). This CDR3 is 13 amino acids long. The receptor's source is an adult who received the AZD1222 COVID-19 vaccine. The input for sequencing was peripheral blood, taken 28 days after the second AZD1222 dose. This rearrangement joins TRBV20-1 to TRBJ1-1; no firm D call. Here the CDR3 DNA reads TGCAGTGCTAGTGTAGACGGAAATTTTGAAGCTTTCTTT. The encoded protein is CSASVDGNFEAFF.